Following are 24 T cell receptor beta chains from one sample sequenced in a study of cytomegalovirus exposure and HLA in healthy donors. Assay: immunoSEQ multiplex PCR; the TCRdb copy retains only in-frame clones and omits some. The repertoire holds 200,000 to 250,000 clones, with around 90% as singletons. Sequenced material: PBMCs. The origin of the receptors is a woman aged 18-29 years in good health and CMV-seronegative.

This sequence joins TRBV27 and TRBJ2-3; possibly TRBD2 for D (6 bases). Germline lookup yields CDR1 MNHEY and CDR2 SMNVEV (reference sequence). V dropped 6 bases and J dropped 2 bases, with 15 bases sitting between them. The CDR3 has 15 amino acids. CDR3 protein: CASSLTRGDTDTQYF. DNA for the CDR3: TGTGCCAGCAGCCTGACTAGAGGGGACACAGATACGCAGTATTTT.

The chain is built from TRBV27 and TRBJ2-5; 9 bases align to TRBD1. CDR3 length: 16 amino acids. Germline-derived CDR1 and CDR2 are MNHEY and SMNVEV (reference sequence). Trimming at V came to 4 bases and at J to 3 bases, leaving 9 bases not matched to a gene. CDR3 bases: TGTGCCAGCAGTTCCTTACAGGGGGCAGATAAAGAGACCCAGTACTTC. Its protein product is CASSSLQGADKETQYF.

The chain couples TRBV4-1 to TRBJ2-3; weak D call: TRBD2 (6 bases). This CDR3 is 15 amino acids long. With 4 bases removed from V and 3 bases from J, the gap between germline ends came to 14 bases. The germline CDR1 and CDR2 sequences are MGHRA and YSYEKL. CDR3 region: CASSLGGSMTDTQYF. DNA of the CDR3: TGCGCCAGCAGCCTGGGGGGTAGCATGACAGATACGCAGTATTTT.

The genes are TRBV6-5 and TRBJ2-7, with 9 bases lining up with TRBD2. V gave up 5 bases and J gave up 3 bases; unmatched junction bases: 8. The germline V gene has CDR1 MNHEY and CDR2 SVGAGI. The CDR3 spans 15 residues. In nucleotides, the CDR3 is TGTGCCAGCAGTCTGACTAGCGGCCCCTACTACGAGCAGTACTTC. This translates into CASSLTSGPYYEQYF.

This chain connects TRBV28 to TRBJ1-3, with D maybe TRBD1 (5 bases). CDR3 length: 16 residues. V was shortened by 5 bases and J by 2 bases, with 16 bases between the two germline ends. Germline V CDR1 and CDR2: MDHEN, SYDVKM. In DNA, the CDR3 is TGTGCCAGCAGTACAATTTTATCAGGGACTGGAAACACCATATATTTT. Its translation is CASSTILSGTGNTIYF.

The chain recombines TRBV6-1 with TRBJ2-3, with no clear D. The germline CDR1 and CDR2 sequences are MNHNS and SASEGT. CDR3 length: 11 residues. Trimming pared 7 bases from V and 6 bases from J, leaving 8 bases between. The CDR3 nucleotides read TGTGCCAGCACGGCGGTGGATACGCAGTATTTT. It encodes CASTAVDTQYF.

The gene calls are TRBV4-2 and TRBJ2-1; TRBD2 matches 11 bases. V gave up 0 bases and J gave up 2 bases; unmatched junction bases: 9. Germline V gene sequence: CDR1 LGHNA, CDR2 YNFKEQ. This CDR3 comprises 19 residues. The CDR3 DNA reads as TGTGCCAGCAGCCAAGAACCGGATTTGGGACTAGCGGCCTACAATGAGCAGTTCTTC. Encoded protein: CASSQEPDLGLAAYNEQFF.

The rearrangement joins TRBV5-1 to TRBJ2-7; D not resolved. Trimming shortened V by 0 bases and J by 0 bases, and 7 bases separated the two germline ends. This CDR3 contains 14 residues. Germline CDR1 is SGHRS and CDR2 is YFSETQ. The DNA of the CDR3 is TGCGCCAGCAGCTTGGCCGTAGACTCCTACGAGCAGTACTTC. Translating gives CASSLAVDSYEQYF.

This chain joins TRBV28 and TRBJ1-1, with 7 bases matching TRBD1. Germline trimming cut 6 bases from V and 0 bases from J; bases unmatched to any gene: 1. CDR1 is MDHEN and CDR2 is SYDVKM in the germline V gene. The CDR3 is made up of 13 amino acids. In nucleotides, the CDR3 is TGTGCCAGCAGGGGACAGATGAACACTGAAGCTTTCTTT. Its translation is CASRGQMNTEAFF.

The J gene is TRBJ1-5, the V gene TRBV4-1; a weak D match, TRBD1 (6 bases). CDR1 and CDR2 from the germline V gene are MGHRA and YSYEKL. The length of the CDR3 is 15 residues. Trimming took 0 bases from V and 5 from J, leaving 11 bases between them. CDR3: CASSQDGGGDQPQHF. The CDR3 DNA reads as TGCGCCAGCAGCCAAGATGGAGGGGGGGATCAGCCCCAGCATTTT.

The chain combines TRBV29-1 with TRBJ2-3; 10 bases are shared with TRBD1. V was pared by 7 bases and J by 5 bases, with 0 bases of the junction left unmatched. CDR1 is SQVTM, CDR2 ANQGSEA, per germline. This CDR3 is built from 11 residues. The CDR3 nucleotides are TGCAGCGGGGACAGGGGAGATACGCAGTATTTT. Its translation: CSGDRGDTQYF.

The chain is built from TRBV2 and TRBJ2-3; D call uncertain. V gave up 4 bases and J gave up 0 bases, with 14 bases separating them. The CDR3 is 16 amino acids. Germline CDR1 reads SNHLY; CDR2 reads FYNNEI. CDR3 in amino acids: CASSAPKPGSTDTQYF. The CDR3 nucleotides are TGTGCCAGCAGTGCCCCAAAGCCTGGTAGCACAGATACGCAGTATTTT.

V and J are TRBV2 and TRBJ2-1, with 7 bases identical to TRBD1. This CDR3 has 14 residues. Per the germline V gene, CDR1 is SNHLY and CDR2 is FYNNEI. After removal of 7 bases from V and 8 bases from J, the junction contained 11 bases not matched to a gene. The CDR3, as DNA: TGTGCCAGCATCCAGGAGACAGGGTACTATGAGCAGTTCTTC. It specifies CASIQETGYYEQFF. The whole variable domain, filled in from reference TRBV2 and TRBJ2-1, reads EPEVTQTPSHQVTQMGQEVILRCVPISNHLYFYWYRQILGQKVEFLVSFYNNEISEKSEIFDDQFSVERPDGSNFTLKIRSTKLEDSAMYFCASIQETGYYEQFFGPGTRLTVL.

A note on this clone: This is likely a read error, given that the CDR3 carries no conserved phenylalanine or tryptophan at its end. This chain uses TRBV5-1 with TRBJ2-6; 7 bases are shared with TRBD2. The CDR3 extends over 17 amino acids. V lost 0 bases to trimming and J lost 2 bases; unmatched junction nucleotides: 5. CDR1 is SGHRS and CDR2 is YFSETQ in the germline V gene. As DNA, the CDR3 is TGCGCCAGCAGCTTGGCCCAGGGAGGGGCTGGGGCCAACGTCCTGACTCTC. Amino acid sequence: CASSLAQGGAGANVLTL.

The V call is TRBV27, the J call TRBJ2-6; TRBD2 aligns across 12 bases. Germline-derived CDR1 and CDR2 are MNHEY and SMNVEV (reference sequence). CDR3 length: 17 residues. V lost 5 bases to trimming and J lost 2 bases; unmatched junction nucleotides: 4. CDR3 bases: TGTGCCAGCAGTCGACTAGCGGGAGAGGCTGGGGCCAACGTCCTGACTTTC. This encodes CASSRLAGEAGANVLTF.

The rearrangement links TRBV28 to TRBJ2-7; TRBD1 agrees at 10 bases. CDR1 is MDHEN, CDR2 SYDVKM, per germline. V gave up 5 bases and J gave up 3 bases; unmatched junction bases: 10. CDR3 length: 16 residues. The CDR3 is CASSPEDRGPRYEQYF. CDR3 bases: TGTGCCAGCAGTCCCGAAGACAGGGGGCCACGCTACGAGCAGTACTTC.

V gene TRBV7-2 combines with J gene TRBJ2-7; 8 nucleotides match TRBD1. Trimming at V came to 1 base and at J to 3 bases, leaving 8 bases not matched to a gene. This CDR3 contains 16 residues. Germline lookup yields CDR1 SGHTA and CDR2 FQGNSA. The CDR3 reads CASSLDTAGGGYEQYF. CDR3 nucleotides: TGTGCCAGCAGCTTAGATACGGCAGGGGGCGGCTACGAGCAGTACTTC.

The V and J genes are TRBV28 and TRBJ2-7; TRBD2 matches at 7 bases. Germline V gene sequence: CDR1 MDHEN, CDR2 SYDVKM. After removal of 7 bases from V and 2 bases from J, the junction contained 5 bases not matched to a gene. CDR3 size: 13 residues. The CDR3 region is CASKRREAYEQYF. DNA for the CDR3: TGTGCCAGCAAACGTCGGGAGGCCTACGAGCAGTACTTC. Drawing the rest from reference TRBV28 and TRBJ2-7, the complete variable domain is DVKVTQSSRYLVKRTGEKVFLECVQDMDHENMFWYRQDPGLGLRLIYFSYDVKMKEKGDIPEGYSVSREKKERFSLILESASTNQTSMYLCASKRREAYEQYFGPGTRLTVT.

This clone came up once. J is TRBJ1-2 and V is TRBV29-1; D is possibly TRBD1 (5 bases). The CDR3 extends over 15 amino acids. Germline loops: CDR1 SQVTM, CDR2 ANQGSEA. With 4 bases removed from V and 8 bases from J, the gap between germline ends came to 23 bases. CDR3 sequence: CSVAARAGGVGGYTF. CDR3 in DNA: TGCAGCGTTGCCGCCAGGGCGGGAGGGGTGGGAGGCTACACCTTC.

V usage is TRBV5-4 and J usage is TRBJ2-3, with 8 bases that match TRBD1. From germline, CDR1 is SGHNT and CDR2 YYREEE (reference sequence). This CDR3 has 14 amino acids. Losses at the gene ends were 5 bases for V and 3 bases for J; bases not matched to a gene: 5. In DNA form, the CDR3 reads TGTGCCAGCAGACCTGACAGGGGTACAGATACGCAGTATTTT. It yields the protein CASRPDRGTDTQYF.

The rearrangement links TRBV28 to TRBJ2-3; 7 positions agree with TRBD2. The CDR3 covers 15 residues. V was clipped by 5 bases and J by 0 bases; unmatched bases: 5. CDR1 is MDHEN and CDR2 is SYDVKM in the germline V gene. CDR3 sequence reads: CASSLPGGSTDTQYF. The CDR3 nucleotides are TGTGCCAGCAGTCTACCGGGAGGAAGCACAGATACGCAGTATTTT.

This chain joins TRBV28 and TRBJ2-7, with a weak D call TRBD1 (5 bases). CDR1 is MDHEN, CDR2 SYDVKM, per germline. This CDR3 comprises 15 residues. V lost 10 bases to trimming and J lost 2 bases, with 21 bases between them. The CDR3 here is CAIRNPDIGPYEQYF. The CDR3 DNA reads TGTGCCATCAGAAACCCGGACATCGGTCCCTACGAGCAGTACTTC.

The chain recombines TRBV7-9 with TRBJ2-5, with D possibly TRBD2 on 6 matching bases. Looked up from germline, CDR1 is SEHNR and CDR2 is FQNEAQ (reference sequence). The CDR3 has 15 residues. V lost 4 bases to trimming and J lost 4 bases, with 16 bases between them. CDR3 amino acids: CASSSQTRRGETQYF. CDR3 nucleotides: TGTGCCAGCAGCTCCCAGACTAGGAGGGGAGAGACCCAGTACTTC.

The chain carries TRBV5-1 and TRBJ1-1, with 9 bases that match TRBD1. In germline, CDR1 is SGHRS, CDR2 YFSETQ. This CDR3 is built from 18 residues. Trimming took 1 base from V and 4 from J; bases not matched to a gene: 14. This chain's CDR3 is CASSLREQGALVFTEAFF. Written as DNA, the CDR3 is TGCGCCAGCAGCTTGCGGGAACAGGGGGCCCTCGTATTCACTGAAGCTTTCTTT.